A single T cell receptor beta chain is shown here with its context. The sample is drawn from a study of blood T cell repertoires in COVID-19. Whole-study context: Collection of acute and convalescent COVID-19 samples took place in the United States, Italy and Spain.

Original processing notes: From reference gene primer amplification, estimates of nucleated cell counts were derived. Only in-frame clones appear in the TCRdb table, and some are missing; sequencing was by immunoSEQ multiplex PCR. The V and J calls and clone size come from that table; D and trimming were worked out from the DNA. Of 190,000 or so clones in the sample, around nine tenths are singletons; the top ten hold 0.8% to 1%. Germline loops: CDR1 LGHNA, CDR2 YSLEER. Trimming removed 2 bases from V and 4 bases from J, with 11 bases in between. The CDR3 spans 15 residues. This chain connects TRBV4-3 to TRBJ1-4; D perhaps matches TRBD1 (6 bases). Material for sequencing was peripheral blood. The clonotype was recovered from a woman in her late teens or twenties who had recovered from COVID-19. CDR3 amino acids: CASSQSGTLNEKLFF. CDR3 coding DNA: TGCGCCAGCAGCCAATCCGGGACACTTAATGAAAAACTGTTTTTT.